The entry below describes one T cell receptor beta chain. Its antigen is as yet unknown. This sample is part of a study of cytomegalovirus exposure and HLA in healthy donors. Findings and limits, study-wide: The classifier reportedly diagnosed cytomegalovirus status with high sensitivity and specificity.

The protocol was immunoSEQ multiplex PCR, while the TCRdb copy is restricted to in-frame clones and leaves out a portion. The table has tens of thousands of clones, approximately 96% seen once. Trimming took 0 bases from V and 6 from J; bases not matched to a gene: 8. Germline V gene lookup returns CDR1 SGHNT and CDR2 YYREEE (reference sequence). This CDR3 contains 16 residues. The source of this sequence is a man between 18 and 29 years old in good health and CMV-seronegative. This chain joins TRBV5-4 and TRBJ2-2, with 7 bases fitting TRBD2. Sequencing used PBMCs. CDR3 region: CASSLERGAGAGELFF. CDR3 bases: TGTGCCAGCAGCTTGGAGCGGGGAGCCGGGGCCGGGGAGCTGTTTTTT.